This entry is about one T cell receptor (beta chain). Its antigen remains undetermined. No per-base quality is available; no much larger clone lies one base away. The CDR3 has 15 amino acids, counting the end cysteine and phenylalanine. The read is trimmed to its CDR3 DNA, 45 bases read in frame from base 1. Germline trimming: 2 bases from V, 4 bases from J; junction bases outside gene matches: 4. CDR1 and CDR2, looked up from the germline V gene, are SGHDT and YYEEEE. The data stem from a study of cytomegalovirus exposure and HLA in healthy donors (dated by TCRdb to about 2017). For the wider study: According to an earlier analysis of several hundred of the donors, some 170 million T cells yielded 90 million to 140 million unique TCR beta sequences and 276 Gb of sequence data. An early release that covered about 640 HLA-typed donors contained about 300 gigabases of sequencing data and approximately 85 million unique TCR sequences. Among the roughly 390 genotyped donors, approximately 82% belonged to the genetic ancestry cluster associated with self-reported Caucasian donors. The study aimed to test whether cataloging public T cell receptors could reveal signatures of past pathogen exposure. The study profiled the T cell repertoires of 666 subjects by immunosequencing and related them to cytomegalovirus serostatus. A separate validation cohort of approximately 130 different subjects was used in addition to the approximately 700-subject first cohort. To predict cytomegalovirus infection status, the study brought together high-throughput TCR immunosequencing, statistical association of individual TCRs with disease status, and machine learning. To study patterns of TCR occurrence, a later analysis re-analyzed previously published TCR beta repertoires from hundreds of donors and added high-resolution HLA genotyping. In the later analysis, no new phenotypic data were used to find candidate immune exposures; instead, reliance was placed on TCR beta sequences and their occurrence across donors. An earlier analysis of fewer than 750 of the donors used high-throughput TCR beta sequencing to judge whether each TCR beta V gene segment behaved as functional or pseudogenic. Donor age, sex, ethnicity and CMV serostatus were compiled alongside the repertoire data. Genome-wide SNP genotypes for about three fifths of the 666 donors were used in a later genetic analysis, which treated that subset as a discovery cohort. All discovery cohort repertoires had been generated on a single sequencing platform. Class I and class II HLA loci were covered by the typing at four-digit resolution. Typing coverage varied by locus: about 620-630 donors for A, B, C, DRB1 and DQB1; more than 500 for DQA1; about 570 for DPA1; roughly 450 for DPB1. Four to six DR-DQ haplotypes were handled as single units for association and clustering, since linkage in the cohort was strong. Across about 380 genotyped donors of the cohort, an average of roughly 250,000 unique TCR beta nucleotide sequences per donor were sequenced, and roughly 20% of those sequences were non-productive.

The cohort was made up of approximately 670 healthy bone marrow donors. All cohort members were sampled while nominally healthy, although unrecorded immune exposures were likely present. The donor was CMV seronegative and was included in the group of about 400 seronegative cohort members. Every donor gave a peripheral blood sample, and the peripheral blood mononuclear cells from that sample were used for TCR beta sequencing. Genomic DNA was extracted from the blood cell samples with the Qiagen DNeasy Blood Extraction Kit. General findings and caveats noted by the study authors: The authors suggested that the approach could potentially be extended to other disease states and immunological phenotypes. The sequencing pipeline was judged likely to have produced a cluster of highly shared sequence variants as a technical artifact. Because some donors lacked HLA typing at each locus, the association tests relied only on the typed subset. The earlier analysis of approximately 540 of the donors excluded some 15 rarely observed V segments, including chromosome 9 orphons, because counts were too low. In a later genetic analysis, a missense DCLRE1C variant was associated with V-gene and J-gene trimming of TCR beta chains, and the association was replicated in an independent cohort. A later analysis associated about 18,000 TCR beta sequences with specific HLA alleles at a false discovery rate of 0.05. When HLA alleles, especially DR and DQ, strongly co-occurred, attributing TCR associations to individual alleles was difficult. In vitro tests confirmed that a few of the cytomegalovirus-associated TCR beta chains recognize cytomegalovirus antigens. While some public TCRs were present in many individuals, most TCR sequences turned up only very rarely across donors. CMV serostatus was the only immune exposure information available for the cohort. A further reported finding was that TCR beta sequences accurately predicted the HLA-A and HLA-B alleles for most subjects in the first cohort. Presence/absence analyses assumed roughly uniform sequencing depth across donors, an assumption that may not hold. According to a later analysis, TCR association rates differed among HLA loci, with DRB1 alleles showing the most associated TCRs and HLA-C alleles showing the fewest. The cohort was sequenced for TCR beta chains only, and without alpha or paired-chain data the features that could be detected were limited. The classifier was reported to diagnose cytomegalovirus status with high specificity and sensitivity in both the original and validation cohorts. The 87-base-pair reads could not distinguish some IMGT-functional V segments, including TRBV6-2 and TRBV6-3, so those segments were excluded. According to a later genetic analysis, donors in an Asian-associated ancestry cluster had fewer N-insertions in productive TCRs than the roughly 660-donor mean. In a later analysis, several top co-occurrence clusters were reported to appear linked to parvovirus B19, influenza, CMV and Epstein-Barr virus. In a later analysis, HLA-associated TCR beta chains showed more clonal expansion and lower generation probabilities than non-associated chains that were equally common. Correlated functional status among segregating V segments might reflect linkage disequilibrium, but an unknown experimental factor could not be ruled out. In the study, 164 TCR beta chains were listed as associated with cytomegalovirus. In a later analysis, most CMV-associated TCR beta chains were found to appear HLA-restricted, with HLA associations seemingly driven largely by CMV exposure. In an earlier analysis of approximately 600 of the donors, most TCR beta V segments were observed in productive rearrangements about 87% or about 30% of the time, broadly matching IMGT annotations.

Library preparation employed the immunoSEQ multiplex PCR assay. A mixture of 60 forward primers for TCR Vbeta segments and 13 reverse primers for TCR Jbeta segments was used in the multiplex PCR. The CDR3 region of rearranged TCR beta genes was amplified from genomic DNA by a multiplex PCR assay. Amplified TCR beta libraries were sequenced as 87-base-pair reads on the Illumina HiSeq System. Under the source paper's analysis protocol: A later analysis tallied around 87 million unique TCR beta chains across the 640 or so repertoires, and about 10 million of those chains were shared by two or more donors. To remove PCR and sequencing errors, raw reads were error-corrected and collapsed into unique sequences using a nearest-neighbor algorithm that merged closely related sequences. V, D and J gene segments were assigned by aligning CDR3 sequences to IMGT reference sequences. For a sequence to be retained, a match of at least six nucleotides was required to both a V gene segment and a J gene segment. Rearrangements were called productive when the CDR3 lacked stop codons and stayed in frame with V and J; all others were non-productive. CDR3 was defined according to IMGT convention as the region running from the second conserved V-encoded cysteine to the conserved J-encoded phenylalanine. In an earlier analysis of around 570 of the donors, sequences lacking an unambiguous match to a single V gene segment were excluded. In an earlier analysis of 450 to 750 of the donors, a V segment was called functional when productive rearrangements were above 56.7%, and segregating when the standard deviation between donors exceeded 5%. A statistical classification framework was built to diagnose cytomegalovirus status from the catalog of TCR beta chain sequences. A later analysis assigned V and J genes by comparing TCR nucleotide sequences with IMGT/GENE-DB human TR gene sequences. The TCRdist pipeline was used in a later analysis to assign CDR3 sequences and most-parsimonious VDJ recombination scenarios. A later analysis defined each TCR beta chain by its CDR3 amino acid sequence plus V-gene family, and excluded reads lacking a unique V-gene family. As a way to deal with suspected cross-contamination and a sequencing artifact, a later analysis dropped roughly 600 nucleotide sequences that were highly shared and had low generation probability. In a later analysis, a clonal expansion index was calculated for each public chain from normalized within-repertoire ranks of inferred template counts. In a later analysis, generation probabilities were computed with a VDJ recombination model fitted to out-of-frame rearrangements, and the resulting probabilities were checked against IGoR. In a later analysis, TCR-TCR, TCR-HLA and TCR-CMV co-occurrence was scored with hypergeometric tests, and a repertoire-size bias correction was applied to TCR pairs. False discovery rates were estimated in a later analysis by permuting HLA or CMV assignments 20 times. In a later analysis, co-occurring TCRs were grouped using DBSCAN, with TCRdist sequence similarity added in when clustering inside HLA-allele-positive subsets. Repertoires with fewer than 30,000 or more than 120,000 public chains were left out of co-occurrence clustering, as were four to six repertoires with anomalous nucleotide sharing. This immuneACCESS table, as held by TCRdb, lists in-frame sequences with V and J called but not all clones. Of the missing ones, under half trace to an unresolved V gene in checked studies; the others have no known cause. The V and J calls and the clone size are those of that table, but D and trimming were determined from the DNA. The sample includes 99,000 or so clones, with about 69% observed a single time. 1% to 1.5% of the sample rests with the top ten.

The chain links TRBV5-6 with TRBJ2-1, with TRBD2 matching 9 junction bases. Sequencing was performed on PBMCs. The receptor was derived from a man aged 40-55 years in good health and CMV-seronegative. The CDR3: CASSFSLAGYNEQFF. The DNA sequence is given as TGTGCCAGCAGCTTTAGTCTAGCGGGATACAATGAGCAGTTCTTC.